The 27 T cell receptor beta chains below come from one sample, sequenced in a study of T cells in localized non-small cell lung cancer. Data came from immunoSEQ multiplex PCR; TCRdb stores just in-frame clones and leaves some out. The sample lists under 150,000 clones; 89% were seen once. The sample in question was peripheral blood, obtained before any cancer treatment. All receptors derive from a female donor aged 60 or older with stage I lung adenocarcinoma.

The CDR3 nucleotides read TGTGCCTGGAGTGTTGGGCCCAACCTTTACCAAGAGACCCAGTACTTC. Protein product: CAWSVGPNLYQETQYF. The chain is built from TRBV30 and TRBJ2-5; D uncertain. Trimming shortened V by 0 bases and J by 0 bases, and 14 bases separated the two germline ends. Germline values: CDR1 GTSNPN, CDR2 SVGIG (reference sequence). The CDR3 covers 16 residues.

The DNA for the CDR3 is TGCGCCAGCAGTGAGAGCGGGGAGCTGGTCGAGCAGTACTTC. Translating it yields CASSESGELVEQYF. The J gene is TRBJ2-7, the V gene TRBV5-1, with TRBD2 identical over 7 bases. V shed 5 bases, J shed 6 bases, and the junction held 11 bases outside the gene matches. The CDR3 extends over 14 amino acids. From germline, CDR1 is SGHRS and CDR2 YFSETQ.

The V gene is TRBV9, the J gene TRBJ2-5, with D hard to call. Germline V lookup: CDR1 SGDLS, CDR2 YYNGEE. This CDR3 region has 13 residues. Between the trimmed V and J ends, which lost 2 bases and 2 bases, there was a span of 7 bases. Written as DNA, the CDR3 is TGTGCCAGCAGCGTGGGAAAACAAGAGACCCAGTACTTC. It translates to CASSVGKQETQYF.

The V call is TRBV7-9, the J call TRBJ2-5; D perhaps matches TRBD2 (5 bases). Germline CDR1 and CDR2: SEHNR and FQNEAQ (reference sequence). The V and J ends lost 5 bases and 4 bases respectively, with 17 bases between them. This CDR3 is 15 amino acids long. Here the CDR3 DNA reads TGTGCCAGCAGCCAGACACTAGGTCAGGTAGAGACCCAGTACTTC. Protein product: CASSQTLGQVETQYF.

The J gene is TRBJ2-4, the V gene TRBV18; 7 nucleotides match TRBD1. The CDR3 extends over 16 amino acids. The V segment lost 3 bases and the J segment 1 base; nucleotides outside the gene matches: 6. CDR1 KGHSH and CDR2 LQKENI come from the germline V gene. CDR3 nucleotide sequence: TGTGCCAGCTCACCGCCGCTACAGGGGGCCAAAAACATTCAGTACTTC. Protein sequence: CASSPPLQGAKNIQYF.

The chain combines TRBV7-9 with TRBJ2-4; weak D call: TRBD1 (5 bases). V lost 3 bases and J lost 5, with 14 bases in between. This CDR3 contains 15 residues. CDR1 is SEHNR and CDR2 is FQNEAQ in the germline V gene (reference sequence). In DNA form, the CDR3 reads TGTGCCAGCAGCTTGTTGCTGGGGCAGCAAAACATTCAGTACTTC. Protein: CASSLLLGQQNIQYF.

The chain joins TRBV18 to TRBJ2-1; D gene ambiguous. The CDR3 runs 13 residues. Trimming took off 5 bases at V and 5 bases at J, with 10 bases between the two ends. Germline V gives CDR1 KGHSH, CDR2 LQKENI. CDR3 sequence (DNA): TGTGCCAGCTCAGGCGGCCTAGACAATGAGCAGTTCTTC. Translating it yields CASSGGLDNEQFF.

DNA for the CDR3: TGTGCCAGCACAAGCATGGGGGCAGACACCGGGGAGCTGTTTTTT. Encoded protein: CASTSMGADTGELFF. V usage is TRBV5-4 and J usage is TRBJ2-2; a possible D gene is TRBD1 (6 bases). V was shortened by 6 bases and J by 3 bases, with 15 bases between the two germline ends. The CDR3 runs to 15 residues. Per germline, CDR1 SGHNT and CDR2 YYREEE (reference sequence). Combining the CDR3 with reference TRBV5-4 and TRBJ2-2 gives the whole variable domain ETGVTQSPTHLIKTRGQQVTLRCSSQSGHNTVSWYQQALGQGPQFIFQYYREEENGRGNFPPRFSGLQFPNYSSELNVNALELDDSALYLCASTSMGADTGELFFGEGSRLTVL.

The V and J genes are TRBV7-2 and TRBJ2-1; the match to TRBD2 covers 8 bases. Per germline, CDR1 SGHTA and CDR2 FQGNSA. Losses at the gene ends were 0 bases for V and 3 bases for J; bases not matched to a gene: 4. The CDR3 consists of 16 residues. CDR3 protein: CASSLAGGRIYNEQFF. CDR3 in DNA: TGTGCCAGCAGCTTAGCGGGCGGGAGGATCTACAATGAGCAGTTCTTC.

V is TRBV6-5 and J is TRBJ2-7; 7 nucleotides align to TRBD2. Losses at the gene ends were 2 bases for V and 2 bases for J; bases not matched to a gene: 0. In germline, CDR1 is MNHEY, CDR2 SVGAGI. This CDR3 is built from 13 residues. CDR3 loop: CASSYRGAYEQYF. The CDR3 nucleotides read TGTGCCAGCAGTTACCGGGGGGCCTACGAGCAGTACTTC.

V and J are TRBV6-5 and TRBJ2-7, with TRBD1 as a possible D gene (5 bases). Trimming cost V 2 bases and J 6 bases, with 14 bases left between them. The CDR3 has 14 residues. The V gene's germline CDR1 is MNHEY and CDR2 SVGAGI. As DNA, the CDR3 is TGTGCCAGCAGTTACGTGACCCCCAGGGCCGAGCAGTACTTC. It specifies CASSYVTPRAEQYF.

The chain joins TRBV7-3 to TRBJ2-7; 13 bases line up with TRBD2. The V and J ends lost 3 bases and 6 bases, in that order; junction bases with no gene match: 5. The CDR3 contains 15 residues. The germline V gene has CDR1 SGHTA and CDR2 FQGTGA. As DNA, the CDR3 is TGTGCCAGCAGCTTGGGCGGGACTAGCGGGACCGAGCAGTACTTC. It is translated as CASSLGGTSGTEQYF.

The chain links TRBV6-1 to TRBJ2-7; 7 bases are shared with TRBD2. The CDR3 runs 14 residues. V gave up 4 bases and J gave up 2 bases; unmatched junction bases: 5. Germline assignment: CDR1 MNHNS and CDR2 SASEGT. CDR3 nucleotides: TGTGCCAGCAGTGCTAGCGGTCTACCCTACGAGCAGTACTTC. It yields the protein CASSASGLPYEQYF.

The chain links TRBV11-2 to TRBJ2-7; D might be TRBD1 or TRBD2, each matching 5 bases. V was trimmed by 8 bases and J by 4 bases, leaving 9 bases between them. CDR3 size: 11 residues. Germline CDR1 SGHAT, CDR2 FQNNGV. The CDR3 nucleotides read TGTGCCAGCGAGGGGTCTTACGAGCAGTACTTC. Translating gives CASEGSYEQYF.

Of note for this clone: One end of the junction fails to match germline, which may point to a read error. Within the sample, other DNA sequences also encode this same CDR3. This chain joins TRBV30 and TRBJ1-1, with no clear D. The V gene's germline CDR1 is GTSNPN and CDR2 SVGIG (reference sequence). The CDR3 extends over 12 amino acids. This CDR3 is CAWGGMNTEAFF. DNA for the CDR3: TGTGCCTGGGGCGGAATGAACACTGAGGCTTTCTTT.

This clone occurred a few times. The gene calls are TRBV7-2 and TRBJ2-7, with a possible D match to TRBD2 (5 bases). The V gene lost 1 base and the J gene lost 9 bases, with 10 bases spanning the gap. The CDR3 runs 12 residues. Germline-derived CDR1 and CDR2 are SGHTA and FQGNSA. The DNA for the CDR3 is TGTGCCAGCAGCTTAGACCGAGGGTGGCAGTACTTC. It specifies CASSLDRGWQYF.

The chain joins TRBV5-1 to TRBJ2-7; the D gene is possibly TRBD2 (6 bases). Germline CDR1 and CDR2: SGHRS and YFSETQ. The CDR3 sequence is 15 residues long. Trimming took off 0 bases at V and 1 base at J, with 11 bases between the two ends. In DNA form, the CDR3 reads TGCGCCAGCAGCTTGGCGGGGACTTTATCCTACGAGCAGTACTTC. It codes for CASSLAGTLSYEQYF.

This CDR3 is CASSQPSDRANYGYTF. CDR3 DNA sequence: TGCGCCAGCAGCCAGCCCTCCGACAGGGCTAACTATGGCTACACCTTC. The rearrangement joins TRBV4-1 to TRBJ1-2; 7 bases line up with TRBD1. The CDR3 length is 16 residues. The ends lost 3 bases at V and 0 bases at J; junction bases unmatched: 7. The germline CDR1 and CDR2 sequences are MGHRA and YSYEKL.

The chain couples TRBV5-1 to TRBJ2-5, with 8 bases identical to TRBD1. With 0 bases clipped from V and 5 bases from J, the junction kept 3 bases outside the gene matches. Germline values: CDR1 SGHRS, CDR2 YFSETQ. The CDR3 is made up of 14 amino acids. The CDR3 sequence is CASSLEGQAETQYF. Written as DNA, the CDR3 is TGCGCCAGCAGCTTGGAGGGACAGGCGGAGACCCAGTACTTC.

V usage is TRBV2 and J usage is TRBJ1-2; 7 positions match TRBD1. This CDR3 is 16 amino acids long. Germline CDR1 SNHLY, CDR2 FYNNEI. Germline trimming cut 4 bases from V and 5 bases from J; bases unmatched to any gene: 13. CDR3 nucleotides: TGTGCCAGCAGTGCCTCCCCCAGGGGGGTATGGTATGGCTACACCTTC. It is translated as CASSASPRGVWYGYTF.

V and J are TRBV2 and TRBJ2-7; D not certain. The CDR3 extends over 12 amino acids. Trimming pared 6 bases from V and 6 bases from J, leaving 12 bases between. Germline V gene data show CDR1 as SNHLY and CDR2 as FYNNEI. In DNA, the CDR3 is TGTGCCAGCAGCCCTGGGGTCTCCGAGCAGTACTTC. Protein: CASSPGVSEQYF. The full variable domain, rest sourced from reference TRBV2 and TRBJ2-7, is EPEVTQTPSHQVTQMGQEVILRCVPISNHLYFYWYRQILGQKVEFLVSFYNNEISEKSEIFDDQFSVERPDGSNFTLKIRSTKLEDSAMYFCASSPGVSEQYFGPGTRLTVT.

The genes are TRBV27 and TRBJ2-1; the D gene is possibly TRBD1 (7 bases). CDR3 length equals 18 residues. The V gene lost 6 bases and the J gene lost 2 bases, with 23 bases spanning the gap. Germline CDR1 MNHEY, CDR2 SMNVEV (reference sequence). This chain's CDR3 is CASRHLRGRGEAYNEQFF. The CDR3 DNA follows: TGTGCCAGCAGACACCTCAGGGGGAGAGGGGAGGCCTACAATGAGCAGTTCTTC.

The genes are TRBV28 and TRBJ2-1; tentative D call: TRBD2 (6 bases). This CDR3 has 15 amino acids. CDR1 MDHEN and CDR2 SYDVKM come from the germline V gene. The V end lost 8 bases, the J end lost 5 bases, and 19 bases lay between the germline ends. The CDR3 DNA sequence: TGTGCCAGCGGAGATCCATCCGCGGGACACAATGAGCAGTTCTTC. Encoded protein: CASGDPSAGHNEQFF.

V gene TRBV6-5 combines with J gene TRBJ2-4; D is undetermined. Per the germline V gene, CDR1 is MNHEY and CDR2 is SVGAGI. V shed 8 bases and J shed 4 bases, with 6 bases lying between them. This CDR3 has 11 amino acids. In nucleotides, the CDR3 is TGTGCCAGCTCGAAGAAAAACATTCAGTACTTC. It codes for CASSKKNIQYF.

The chain recombines TRBV6-1 with TRBJ2-2, with D unclear. Germline assignment: CDR1 MNHNS and CDR2 SASEGT. V lost 0 bases and J lost 2, with 16 bases in between. The CDR3 has 18 residues. The CDR3: CASSEAERGQANTGELFF. In DNA, the CDR3 is TGTGCCAGCAGTGAAGCCGAACGTGGGCAGGCCAACACCGGGGAGCTGTTTTTT.

The chain is built from TRBV28 and TRBJ2-3; 15 nucleotides agree with TRBD2. After removal of 11 bases from V and 4 bases from J, the junction contained 4 bases not matched to a gene. This CDR3 contains 14 residues. The germline V gene has CDR1 MDHEN and CDR2 SYDVKM. The CDR3 sequence is CAGRTSGRADTQYF. CDR3 bases: TGTGCCGGACGGACTAGCGGGAGGGCAGATACGCAGTATTTT.

This chain links TRBV4-2 with TRBJ1-2; 8 bases align to TRBD1. The germline gives CDR1 LGHNA, CDR2 YNFKEQ. The trim removed 1 base at V and 6 bases at J, leaving 4 bases unmatched. This CDR3 contains 14 residues. The CDR3 is CASSQVVRGHGYTF. CDR3 bases: TGTGCCAGCAGCCAAGTGGTCAGGGGGCATGGCTACACCTTC.